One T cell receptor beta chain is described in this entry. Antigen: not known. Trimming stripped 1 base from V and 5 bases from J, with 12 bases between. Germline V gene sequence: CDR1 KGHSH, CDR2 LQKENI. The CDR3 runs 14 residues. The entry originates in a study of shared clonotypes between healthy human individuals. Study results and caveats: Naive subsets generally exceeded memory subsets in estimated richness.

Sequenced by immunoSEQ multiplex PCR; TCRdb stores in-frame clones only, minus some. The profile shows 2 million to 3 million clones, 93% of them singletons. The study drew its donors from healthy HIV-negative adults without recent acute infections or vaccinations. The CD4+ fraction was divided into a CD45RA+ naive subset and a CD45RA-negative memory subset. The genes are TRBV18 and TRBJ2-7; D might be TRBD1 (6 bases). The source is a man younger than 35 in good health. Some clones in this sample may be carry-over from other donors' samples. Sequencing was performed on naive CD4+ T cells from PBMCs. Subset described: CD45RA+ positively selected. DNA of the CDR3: TGTGCCAGCTCACCACAACAGGGTTTCGACGAGCAGTACTTC. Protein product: CASSPQQGFDEQYF.